This T cell receptor beta chain appears in the sequencing data of a study of a mutant IDH1 vaccine in newly diagnosed glioma (dated by TCRdb to about 2021). A note on the overall study: Patients received eight vaccinations in weeks 1, 3, 5, 7, 11, 15, 19 and 23, corresponding to visits V03 through V10. Vaccination began 4-6 weeks after radiotherapy alone, or alongside temozolomide cycles in the chemotherapy-containing groups. For exploratory analyses, longitudinal TCRB deep sequencing was carried out in 25 to 30 treated patients wherever samples were available. The roughly 35 treated patients were roughly 62% male and about 40% female, with a mean age of approximately 40 years. Prior to enrollment, patients had been given standard therapy consisting of radiotherapy alone, temozolomide alone, or radiochemotherapy with temozolomide, with the combination given to most patients. Peripheral blood samples were drawn at six visits, namely V03 (baseline), V05, V07, V10, V12 and V13. Findings and caveats that apply to the study as a whole: According to the authors, sample limitations meant that analyses of patient blood samples could not be reproduced. Across multiple MHC alleles, vaccine-induced immune responses were seen in 90% to 95% of patients. Changes in the top peripheral T cell clonotypes picked up by TCRB sequencing did not appear to be linked to pseudoprogression. Availability determined which PBMC samples were chosen for TCRB deep sequencing.

To note about this clone: Its antigen target is currently unknown. Nothing much larger sits one base from this clone, and base qualities are not available.

CDR1 SNHLY and CDR2 FYNNEI are derived from the germline V gene. The CDR3 spans 15 residues, from the cysteine through the phenylalanine. Solely the CDR3 DNA is kept, with 45 bases framed from the first base. V gives up 5 bases and J gives up 0 bases, and the segment between their germline ends measures 13 bases. Library construction relied on the immunoSEQ multiplex PCR assay. Rearranged TCR beta chain sequences were amplified with the hsTCRB Kit following the manufacturer's protocol. TCRB libraries were sequenced on an Illumina MiSeq. The study's processing was this. The kit vendor's proprietary platform handled demultiplexing, trimming and gene mapping. TCRdb holds this immuneACCESS table with in-frame rearrangements only. Some clones are missing; in checked studies, unresolved V genes explain under half, and the rest has no known cause. Clonal size and the V and J genes are those of that table, whereas D and trimming came from the DNA. The sample table lists roughly 40,000 clones, approximately 83% of them with a count of one. Of the sample, approximately 1.5% is held by the ten largest clones.

The time point label on this specimen signifies: week 5, during vaccination. Each vaccine dose was 300 ug of a 20-mer mutant IDH1 peptide in Montanide, given subcutaneously with topical imiquimod. The donors had newly diagnosed IDH1-mutant astrocytomas of WHO grade 3 or 4 that showed loss of nuclear ATRX. The samples were drawn from NOA16, a multicentre, single-arm, open-label phase I trial in Germany that tested a mutant IDH1 peptide vaccine in humans for the first time. Genomic DNA for TCRB sequencing was extracted from EDTA blood using the DNeasy Blood and Tissue Kit. The chain employs TRBV2 and TRBJ1-1; no D segment can be confidently identified. This TCR derives from a man between 40 and 49 years old with glioma. Sample: PBMCs, taken from a glioma patient whose treatment included an IDH1 peptide vaccine. CDR3 reads: CASSKSTFMNTEAFF. The sequenced DNA is TGTGCCAGCAGTAAATCAACCTTCATGAACACTGAAGCTTTCTTT.